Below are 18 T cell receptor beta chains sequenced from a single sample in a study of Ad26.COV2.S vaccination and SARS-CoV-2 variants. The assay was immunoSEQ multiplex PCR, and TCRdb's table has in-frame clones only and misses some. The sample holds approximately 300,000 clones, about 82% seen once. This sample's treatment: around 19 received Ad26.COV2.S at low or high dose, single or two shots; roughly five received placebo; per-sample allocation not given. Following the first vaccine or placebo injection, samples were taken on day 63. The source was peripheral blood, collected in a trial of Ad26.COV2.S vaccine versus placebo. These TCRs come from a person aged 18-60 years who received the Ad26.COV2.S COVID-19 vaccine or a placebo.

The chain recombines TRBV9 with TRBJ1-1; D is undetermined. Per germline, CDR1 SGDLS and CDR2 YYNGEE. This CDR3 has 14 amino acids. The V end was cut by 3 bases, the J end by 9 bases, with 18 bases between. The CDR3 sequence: CASSATSLTTQAFF. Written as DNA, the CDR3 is TGTGCCAGCAGCGCCACCTCTTTAACGACTCAAGCTTTCTTT.

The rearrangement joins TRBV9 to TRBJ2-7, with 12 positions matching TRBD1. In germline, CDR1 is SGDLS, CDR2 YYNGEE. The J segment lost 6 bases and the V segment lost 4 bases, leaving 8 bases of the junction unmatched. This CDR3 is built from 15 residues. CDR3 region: CASSPWDRGPGEQYF. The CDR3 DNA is TGTGCCAGCAGCCCCTGGGACAGGGGGCCCGGCGAGCAGTACTTC.

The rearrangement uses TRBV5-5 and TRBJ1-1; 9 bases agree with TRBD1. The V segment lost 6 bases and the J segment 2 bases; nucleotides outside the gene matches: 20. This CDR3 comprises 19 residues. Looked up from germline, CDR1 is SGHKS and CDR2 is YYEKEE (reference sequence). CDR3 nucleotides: TGTGCCAGCACCCCAACCCAAAACAGGGGGCTATTTGGAAACACTGAAGCTTTCTTT. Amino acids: CASTPTQNRGLFGNTEAFF.

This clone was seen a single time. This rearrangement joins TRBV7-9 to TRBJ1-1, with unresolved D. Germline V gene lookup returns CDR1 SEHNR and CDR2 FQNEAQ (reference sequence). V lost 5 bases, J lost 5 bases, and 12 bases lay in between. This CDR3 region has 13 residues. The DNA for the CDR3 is TGTGCCAGCAGCCGCTACGGGGAAACTGAAGCTTTCTTT. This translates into CASSRYGETEAFF.

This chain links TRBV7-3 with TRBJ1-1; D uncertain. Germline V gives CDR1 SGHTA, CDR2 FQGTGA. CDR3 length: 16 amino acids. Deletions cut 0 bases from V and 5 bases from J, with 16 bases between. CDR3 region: CASSLTAVHRTTEAFF. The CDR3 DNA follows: TGTGCCAGCAGCTTAACAGCTGTGCACCGGACGACTGAAGCTTTCTTT.

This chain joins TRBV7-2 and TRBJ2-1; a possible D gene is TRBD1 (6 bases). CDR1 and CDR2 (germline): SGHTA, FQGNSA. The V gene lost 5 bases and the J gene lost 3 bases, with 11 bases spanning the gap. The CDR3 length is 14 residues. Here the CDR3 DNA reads TGTGCCAGCAGCGGGACACCGCTCTACAATGAGCAGTTCTTC. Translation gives CASSGTPLYNEQFF.

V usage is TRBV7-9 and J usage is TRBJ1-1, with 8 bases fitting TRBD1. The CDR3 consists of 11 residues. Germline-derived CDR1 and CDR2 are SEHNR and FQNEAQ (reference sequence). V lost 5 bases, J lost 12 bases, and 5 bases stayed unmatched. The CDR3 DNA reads TGTGCCAGCAGCGTTACAGGGGGGCCTTTCTTT. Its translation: CASSVTGGPFF.

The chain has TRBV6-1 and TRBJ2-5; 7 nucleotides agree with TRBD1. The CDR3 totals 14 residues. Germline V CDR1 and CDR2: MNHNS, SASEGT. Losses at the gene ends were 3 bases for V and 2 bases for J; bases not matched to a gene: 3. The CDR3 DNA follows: TGTGCCAGCAGTGATTCGGGACAGCAAGAGACCCAGTACTTC. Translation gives CASSDSGQQETQYF.

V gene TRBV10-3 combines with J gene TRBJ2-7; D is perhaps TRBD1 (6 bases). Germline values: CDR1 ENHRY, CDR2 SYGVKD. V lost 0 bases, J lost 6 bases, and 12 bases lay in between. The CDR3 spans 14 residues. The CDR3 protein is CAISESKTGGEQYF. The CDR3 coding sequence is TGTGCCATCAGTGAGTCAAAGACAGGAGGCGAGCAGTACTTC.

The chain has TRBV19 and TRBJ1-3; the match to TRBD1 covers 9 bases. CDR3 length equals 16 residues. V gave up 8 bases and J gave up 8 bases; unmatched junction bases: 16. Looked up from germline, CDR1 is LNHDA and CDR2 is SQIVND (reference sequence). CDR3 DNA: TGTGCCAGTCAACAGGACAGGGGACATCCGGGAGACACCATATATTTT. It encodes CASQQDRGHPGDTIYF.

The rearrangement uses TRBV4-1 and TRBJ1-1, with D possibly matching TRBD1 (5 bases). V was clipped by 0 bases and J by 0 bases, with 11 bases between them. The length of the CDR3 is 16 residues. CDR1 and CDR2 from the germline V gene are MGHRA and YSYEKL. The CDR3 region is CASSQEEGHLNTEAFF. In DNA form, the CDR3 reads TGCGCCAGCAGCCAAGAAGAAGGACACTTGAACACTGAAGCTTTCTTT.

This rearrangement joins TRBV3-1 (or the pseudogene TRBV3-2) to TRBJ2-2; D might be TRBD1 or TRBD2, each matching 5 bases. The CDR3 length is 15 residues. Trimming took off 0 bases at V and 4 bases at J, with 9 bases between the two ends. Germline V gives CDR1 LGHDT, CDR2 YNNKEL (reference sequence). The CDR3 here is CASSQESGPTGELFF. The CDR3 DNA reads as TGTGCCAGCAGCCAAGAATCGGGGCCCACCGGGGAGCTGTTTTTT.

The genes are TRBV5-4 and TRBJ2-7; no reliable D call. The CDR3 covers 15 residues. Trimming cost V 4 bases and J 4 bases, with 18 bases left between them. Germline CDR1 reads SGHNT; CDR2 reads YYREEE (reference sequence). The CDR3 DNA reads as TGTGCCAGCAGCGGCGGCCCTACAGTTCCGTACGAGCAGTACTTC. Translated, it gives CASSGGPTVPYEQYF.

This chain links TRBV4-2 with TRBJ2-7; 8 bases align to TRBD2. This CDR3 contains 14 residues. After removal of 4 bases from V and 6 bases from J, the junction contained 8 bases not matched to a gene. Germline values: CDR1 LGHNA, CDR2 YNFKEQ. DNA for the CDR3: TGTGCCAGCAGCCTCGGGGGGGAGTTTGTCGAGCAGTACTTC. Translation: CASSLGGEFVEQYF.

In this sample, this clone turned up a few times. CDR3 bases: TGTGCCAGCAGCCCGATAGGCCAGATGGCTTTCTTT. It codes for CASSPIGQMAFF. The chain joins TRBV28 to TRBJ1-1; no clear D gene. The length of the CDR3 is 12 residues. V lost 6 bases, J lost 11 bases, and 16 bases lay in between. CDR1 and CDR2 (germline): MDHEN, SYDVKM.

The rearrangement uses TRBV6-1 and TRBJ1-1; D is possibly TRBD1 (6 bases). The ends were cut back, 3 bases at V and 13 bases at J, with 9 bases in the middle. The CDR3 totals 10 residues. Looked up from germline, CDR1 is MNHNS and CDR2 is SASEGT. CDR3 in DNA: TGTGCCAGCAGTGACAGGGGAGGTTTCTTT. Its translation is CASSDRGGFF.

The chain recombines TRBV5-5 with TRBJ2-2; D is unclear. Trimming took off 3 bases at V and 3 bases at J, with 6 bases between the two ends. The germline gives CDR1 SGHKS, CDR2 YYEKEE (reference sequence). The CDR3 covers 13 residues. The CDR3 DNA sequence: TGTGCCAGCAGCTCCCACGACACCGGGGAGCTGTTTTTT. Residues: CASSSHDTGELFF.

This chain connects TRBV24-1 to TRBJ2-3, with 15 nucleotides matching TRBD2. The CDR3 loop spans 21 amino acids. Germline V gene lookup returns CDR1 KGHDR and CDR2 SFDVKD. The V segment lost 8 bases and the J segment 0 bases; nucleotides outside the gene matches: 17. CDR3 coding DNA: TGTGCCACCACCGAGCCTGGACTAGCGGGGGGGCCATGGGCCAGCACAGATACGCAGTATTTT. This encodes CATTEPGLAGGPWASTDTQYF.